This T cell receptor (beta chain) was identified in a study of CD8 T cells in Susac syndrome. CD8+ and CD4+ blood T cells underwent TCR beta sequencing. Multiple sclerosis controls were treatment-naive patients with stable or active relapsing-remitting disease. Isolation of CD8+ and CD4+ T cells was performed negatively, whereas enrichment of TEMRA cells was done by FACS. Random hexamers primed reverse transcription of about 0.45 to 1 ug RNA. Coverage of TCR beta CDR3 amplification by immunoSEQ multiplex PCR extended to 54 Vbeta and 13 Jbeta. TCRdb re-derived calls from the immunoSEQ multiplex PCR reads in MiXCR, one entry per CDR3 protein. This table holds fewer than 350,000 distinct CDR3 sequences, roughly 85% found once. Germline values: CDR1 LNHDA, CDR2 SQIVND (reference sequence). This CDR3 contains 13 residues. J was trimmed by 5 bases and V by 5 bases; bases with no gene match: 6.

Sequencing was performed on CD8+ T cells from PBMCs. The rearrangement uses TRBV19 and TRBJ2-7; 7 bases agree with TRBD2. This TCR came from a human donor with multiple sclerosis. The CDR3 sequence is CASSGGLVNEQYF. Written as DNA, the CDR3 is TGTGCCAGTAGTGGTGGACTAGTAAACGAGCAGTACTTC.